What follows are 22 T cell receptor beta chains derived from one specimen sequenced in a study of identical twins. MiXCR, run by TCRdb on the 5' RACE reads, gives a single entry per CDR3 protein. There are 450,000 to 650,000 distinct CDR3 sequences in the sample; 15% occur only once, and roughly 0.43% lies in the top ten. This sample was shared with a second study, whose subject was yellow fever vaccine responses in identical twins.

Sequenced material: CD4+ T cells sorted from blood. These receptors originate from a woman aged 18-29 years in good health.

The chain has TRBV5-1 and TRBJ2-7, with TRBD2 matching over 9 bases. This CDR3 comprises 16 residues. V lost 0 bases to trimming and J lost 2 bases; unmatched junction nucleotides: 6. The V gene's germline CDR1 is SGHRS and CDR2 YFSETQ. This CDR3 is CASSLALAGDTYEQYF. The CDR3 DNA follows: TGCGCCAGCAGCTTGGCCTTAGCGGGAGACACCTACGAGCAGTACTTC.

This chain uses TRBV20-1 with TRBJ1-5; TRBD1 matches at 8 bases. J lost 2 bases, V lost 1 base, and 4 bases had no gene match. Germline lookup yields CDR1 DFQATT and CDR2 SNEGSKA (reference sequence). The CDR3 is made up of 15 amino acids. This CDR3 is CSARVMGQGNQPQHF. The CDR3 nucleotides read TGCAGTGCTAGAGTGATGGGACAGGGCAATCAGCCCCAGCATTTT.

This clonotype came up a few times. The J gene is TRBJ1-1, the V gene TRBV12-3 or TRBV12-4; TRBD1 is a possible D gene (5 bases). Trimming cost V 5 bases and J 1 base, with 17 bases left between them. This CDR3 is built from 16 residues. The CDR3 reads CASSPPPGIGNTEAFF. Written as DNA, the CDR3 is TGTGCCAGCAGTCCCCCCCCAGGGATAGGGAACACTGAAGCTTTCTTT.

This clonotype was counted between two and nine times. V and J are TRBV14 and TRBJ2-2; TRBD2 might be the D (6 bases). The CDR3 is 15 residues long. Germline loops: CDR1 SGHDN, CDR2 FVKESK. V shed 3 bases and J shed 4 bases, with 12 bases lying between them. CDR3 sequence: CASSQQGLITGELFF. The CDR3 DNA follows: TGTGCCAGCAGCCAGCAGGGACTCATCACCGGGGAGCTGTTTTTT.

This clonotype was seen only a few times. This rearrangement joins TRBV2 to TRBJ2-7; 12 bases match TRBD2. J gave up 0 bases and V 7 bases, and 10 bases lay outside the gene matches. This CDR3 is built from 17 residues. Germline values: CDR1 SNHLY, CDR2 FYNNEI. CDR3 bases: TGTGCCAGCACACAGACTAGCGGGAGTGTTAGCTCCTACGAGCAGTACTTC. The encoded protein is CASTQTSGSVSSYEQYF.

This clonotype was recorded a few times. In DNA form, the CDR3 reads TGCAGTGCTAGAGATCACTTCAACAGCTCCTACAATGAGCAGTTCTTC. Translation: CSARDHFNSSYNEQFF. V usage is TRBV20-1 and J usage is TRBJ2-1; D not resolved. In germline, CDR1 is DFQATT, CDR2 SNEGSKA (reference sequence). The CDR3 is made up of 16 amino acids. Deletions cut 0 bases from V and 0 bases from J, with 12 bases between.

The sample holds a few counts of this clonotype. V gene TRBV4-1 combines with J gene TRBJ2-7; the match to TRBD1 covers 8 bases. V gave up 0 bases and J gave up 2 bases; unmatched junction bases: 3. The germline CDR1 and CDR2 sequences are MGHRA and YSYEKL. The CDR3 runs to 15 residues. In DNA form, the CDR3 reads TGCGCCAGCAGCCAAGACGACAGGGGACCCTACGAGCAGTACTTC. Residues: CASSQDDRGPYEQYF.

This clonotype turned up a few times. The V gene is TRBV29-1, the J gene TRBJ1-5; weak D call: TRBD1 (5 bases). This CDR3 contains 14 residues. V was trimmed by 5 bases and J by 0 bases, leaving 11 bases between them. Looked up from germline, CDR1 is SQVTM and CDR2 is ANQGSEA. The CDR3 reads CSVRLGTSNQPQHF. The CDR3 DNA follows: TGCAGCGTTCGGTTGGGGACTAGCAATCAGCCCCAGCATTTT. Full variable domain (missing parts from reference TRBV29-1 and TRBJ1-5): SAVISQKPSRDICQRGTSLTIQCQVDSQVTMMFWYRQQPGQSLTLIATANQGSEATYESGFVIDKFPISRPNLTFSTLTVSNMSPEDSSIYLCSVRLGTSNQPQHFGDGTRLSIL.

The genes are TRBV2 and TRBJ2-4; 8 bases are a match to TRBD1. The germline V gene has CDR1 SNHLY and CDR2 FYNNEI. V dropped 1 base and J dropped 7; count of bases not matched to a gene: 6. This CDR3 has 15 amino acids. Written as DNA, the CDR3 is TGTGCCAGCAGTGAAGGGACAGGGATGGGGAACATTCAGTACTTC. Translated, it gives CASSEGTGMGNIQYF. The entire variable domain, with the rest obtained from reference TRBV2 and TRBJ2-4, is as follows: EPEVTQTPSHQVTQMGQEVILRCVPISNHLYFYWYRQILGQKVEFLVSFYNNEISEKSEIFDDQFSVERPDGSNFTLKIRSTKLEDSAMYFCASSEGTGMGNIQYFGAGTRLSVL.

DNA for the CDR3: TGCAGTGCGCACTTAGGGAAGCAGTTCTTC. Residues: CSAHLGKQFF. The gene calls are TRBV20-1 and TRBJ2-1, with no clear D. Trimming removed 6 bases at V and 11 bases at J, with 11 bases between. Germline CDR1 and CDR2: DFQATT and SNEGSKA (reference sequence). This CDR3 is built from 10 residues.

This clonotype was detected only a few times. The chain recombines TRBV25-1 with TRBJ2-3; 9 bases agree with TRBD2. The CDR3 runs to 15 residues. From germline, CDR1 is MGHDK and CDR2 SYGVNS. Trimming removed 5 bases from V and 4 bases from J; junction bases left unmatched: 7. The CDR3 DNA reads TGTGCCAGCAGTAGGGCTAGCGGGATATCAGATACGCAGTATTTT. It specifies CASSRASGISDTQYF.

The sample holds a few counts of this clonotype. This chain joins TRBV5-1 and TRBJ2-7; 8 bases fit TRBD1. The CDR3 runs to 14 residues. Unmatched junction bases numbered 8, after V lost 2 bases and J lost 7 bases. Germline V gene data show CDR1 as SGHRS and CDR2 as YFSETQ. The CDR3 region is CASSFGTGTREQYV. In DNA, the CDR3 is TGCGCCAGCAGCTTCGGGACAGGTACGAGGGAGCAGTACGTC.

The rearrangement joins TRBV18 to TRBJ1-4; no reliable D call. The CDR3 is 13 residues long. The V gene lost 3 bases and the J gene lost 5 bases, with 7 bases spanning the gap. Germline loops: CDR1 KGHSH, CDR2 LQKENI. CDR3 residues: CASSPNLNEKLFF. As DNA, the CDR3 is TGTGCCAGCTCACCCAACTTAAATGAAAAACTGTTTTTT.

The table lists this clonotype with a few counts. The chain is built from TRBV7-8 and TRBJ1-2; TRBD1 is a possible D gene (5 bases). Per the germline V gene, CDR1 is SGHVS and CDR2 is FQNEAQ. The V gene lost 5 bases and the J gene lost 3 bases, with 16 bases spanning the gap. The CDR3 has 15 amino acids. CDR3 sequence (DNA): TGTGCCAGCAGCCCAAGGGGCCCGGGCCACTATGGCTACACCTTC. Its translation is CASSPRGPGHYGYTF.

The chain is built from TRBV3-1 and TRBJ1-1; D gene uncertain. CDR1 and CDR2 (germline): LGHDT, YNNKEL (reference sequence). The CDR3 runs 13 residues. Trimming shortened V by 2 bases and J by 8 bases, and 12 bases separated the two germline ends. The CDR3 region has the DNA TGTGCCAGCAGCCAACTAGCGGGAAACGAAGCTTTCTTT. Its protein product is CASSQLAGNEAFF.

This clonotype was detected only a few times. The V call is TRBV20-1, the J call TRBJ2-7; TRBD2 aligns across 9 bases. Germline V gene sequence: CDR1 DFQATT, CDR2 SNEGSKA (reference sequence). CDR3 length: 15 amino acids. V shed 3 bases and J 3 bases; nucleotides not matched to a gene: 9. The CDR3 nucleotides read TGCAGTGCTAGGGCTAGCGGGATTACTATCTACGAGCAGTACTTC. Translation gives CSARASGITIYEQYF.

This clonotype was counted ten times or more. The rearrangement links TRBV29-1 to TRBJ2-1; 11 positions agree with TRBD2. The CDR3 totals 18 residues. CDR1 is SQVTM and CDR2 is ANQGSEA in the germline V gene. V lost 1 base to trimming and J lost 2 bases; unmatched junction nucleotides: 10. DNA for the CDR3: TGCAGCGTTGAAGGGGTAGCGGGAGGGGTCAAAACCTACAATGAGCAGTTCTTC. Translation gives CSVEGVAGGVKTYNEQFF.

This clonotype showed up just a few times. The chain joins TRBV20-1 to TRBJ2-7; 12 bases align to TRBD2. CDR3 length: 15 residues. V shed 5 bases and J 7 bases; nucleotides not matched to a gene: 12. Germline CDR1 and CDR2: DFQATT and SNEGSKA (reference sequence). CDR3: CSARAPSGREGEQYF. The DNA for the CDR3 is TGCAGTGCTCGAGCCCCTAGCGGGAGGGAAGGTGAGCAGTACTTC.

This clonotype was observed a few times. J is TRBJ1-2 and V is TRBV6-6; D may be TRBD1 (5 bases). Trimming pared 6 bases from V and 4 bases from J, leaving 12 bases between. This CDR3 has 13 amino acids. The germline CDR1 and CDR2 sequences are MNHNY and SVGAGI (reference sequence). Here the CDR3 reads CASRQQDLYGYTF. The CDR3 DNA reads TGTGCCAGCAGGCAACAGGACCTCTATGGCTACACCTTC.

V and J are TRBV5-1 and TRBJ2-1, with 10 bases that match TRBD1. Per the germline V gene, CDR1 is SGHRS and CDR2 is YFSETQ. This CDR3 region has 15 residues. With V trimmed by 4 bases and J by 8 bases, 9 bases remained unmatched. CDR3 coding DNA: TGCGCCAGCAGCCAGTCCGGGACAGGGGTAGATGAGCAGTTCTTC. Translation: CASSQSGTGVDEQFF.

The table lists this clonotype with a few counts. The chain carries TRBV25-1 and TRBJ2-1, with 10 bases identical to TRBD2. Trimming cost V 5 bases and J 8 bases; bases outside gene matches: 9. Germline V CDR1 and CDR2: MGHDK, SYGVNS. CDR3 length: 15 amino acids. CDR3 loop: CASSSRAGGPYEQFF. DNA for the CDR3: TGTGCCAGCAGTTCAAGAGCGGGGGGGCCGTATGAGCAGTTCTTC.

The CDR3 protein is CASSPSPTRPYEQYF. In DNA, the CDR3 is TGTGCCAGCTCACCAAGTCCGACAAGACCCTACGAGCAGTACTTC. V and J are TRBV18 and TRBJ2-7; D ambiguous. V was clipped by 2 bases and J by 2 bases, with 13 bases between them. CDR3 length: 15 amino acids. Germline CDR1 reads KGHSH; CDR2 reads LQKENI.